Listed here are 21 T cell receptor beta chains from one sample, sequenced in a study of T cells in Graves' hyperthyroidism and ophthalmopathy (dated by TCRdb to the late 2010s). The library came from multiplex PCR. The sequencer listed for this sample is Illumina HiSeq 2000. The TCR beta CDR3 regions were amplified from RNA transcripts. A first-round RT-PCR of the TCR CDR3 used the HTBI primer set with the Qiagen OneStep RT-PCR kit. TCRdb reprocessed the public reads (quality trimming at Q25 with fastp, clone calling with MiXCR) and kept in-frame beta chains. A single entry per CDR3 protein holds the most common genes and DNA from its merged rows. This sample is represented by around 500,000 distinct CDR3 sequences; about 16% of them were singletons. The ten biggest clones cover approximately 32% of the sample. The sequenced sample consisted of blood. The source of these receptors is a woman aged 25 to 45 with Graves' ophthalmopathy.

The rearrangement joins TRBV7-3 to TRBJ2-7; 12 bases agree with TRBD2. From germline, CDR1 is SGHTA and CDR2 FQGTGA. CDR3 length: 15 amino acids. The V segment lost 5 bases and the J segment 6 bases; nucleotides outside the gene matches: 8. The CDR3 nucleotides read TGTGCCAGCAGCCCAGCTGGACTAGCGGGGAGCGAGCAGTACTTC. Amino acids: CASSPAGLAGSEQYF.

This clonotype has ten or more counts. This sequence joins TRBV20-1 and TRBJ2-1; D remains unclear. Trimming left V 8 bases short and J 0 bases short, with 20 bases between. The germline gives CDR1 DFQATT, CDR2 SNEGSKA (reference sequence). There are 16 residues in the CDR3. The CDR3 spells CSTSLNRRSSYNEQFF. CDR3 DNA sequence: TGCAGTACCAGCCTTAACAGAAGATCCTCCTACAATGAGCAGTTCTTC.

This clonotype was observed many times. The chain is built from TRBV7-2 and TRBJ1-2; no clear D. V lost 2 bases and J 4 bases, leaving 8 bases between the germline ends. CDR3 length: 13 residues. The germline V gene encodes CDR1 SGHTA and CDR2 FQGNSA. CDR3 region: CASSLHDSYGYTF. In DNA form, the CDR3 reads TGTGCCAGCAGCTTACACGATTCCTATGGCTACACCTTC.

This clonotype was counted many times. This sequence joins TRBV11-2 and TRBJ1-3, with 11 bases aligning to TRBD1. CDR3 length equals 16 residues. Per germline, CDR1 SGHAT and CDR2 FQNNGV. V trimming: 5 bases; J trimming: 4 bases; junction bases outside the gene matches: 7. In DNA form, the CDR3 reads TGTGCCAGCAGCCCCGGACAGGGGGCAGGAGGAAACACCATATATTTT. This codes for CASSPGQGAGGNTIYF.

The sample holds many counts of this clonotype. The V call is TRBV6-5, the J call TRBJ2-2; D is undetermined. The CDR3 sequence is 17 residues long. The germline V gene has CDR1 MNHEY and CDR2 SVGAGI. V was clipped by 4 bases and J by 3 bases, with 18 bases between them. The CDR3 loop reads CASSSPTDGRHTGELFF. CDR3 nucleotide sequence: TGTGCCAGCAGTTCGCCGACGGACGGGCGGCACACCGGGGAGCTGTTTTTT.

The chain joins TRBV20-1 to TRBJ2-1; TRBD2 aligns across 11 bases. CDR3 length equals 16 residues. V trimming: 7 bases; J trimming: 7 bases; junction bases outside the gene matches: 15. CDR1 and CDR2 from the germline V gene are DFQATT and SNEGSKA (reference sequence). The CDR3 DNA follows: TGCAGTGTATCCCCCCTAACTAGCGGGAGAAATAATGAGCAGTTCTTC. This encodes CSVSPLTSGRNNEQFF.

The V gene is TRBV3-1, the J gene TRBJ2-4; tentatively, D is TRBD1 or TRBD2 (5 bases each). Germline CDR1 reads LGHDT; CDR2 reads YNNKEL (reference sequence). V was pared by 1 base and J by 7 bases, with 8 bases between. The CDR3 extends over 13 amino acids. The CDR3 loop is CASSQGDGNIQYF. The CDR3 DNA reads TGTGCCAGCAGCCAAGGGGACGGTAACATTCAGTACTTC.

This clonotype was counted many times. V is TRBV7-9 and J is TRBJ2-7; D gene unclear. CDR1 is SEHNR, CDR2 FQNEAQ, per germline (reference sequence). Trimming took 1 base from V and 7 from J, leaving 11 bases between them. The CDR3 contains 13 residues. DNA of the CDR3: TGTGCCAGCAGCTTAGGTACCGCTTCTGAGCAGTACTTC. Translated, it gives CASSLGTASEQYF.

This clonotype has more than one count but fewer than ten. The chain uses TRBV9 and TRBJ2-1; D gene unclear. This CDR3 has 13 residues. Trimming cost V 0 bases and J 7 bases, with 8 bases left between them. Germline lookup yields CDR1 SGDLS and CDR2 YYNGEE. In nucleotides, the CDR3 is TGTGCCAGCAGCGTAGCGTCGTCTAATGAGCAGTTCTTC. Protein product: CASSVASSNEQFF. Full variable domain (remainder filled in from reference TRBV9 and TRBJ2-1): DSGVTQTPKHLITATGQRVTLRCSPRSGDLSVYWYQQSLDQGLQFLIQYYNGEERAKGNILERFSAQQFPDLHSELNLSSLELGDSALYFCASSVASSNEQFFGPGTRLTVL.

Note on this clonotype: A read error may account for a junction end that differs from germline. CDR3 nucleotides: TGTGCCAGCAGCTGGACTACATCCTCCGAGCAGTACTTC. This encodes CASSWTTSSEQYF. The genes are TRBV7-2 and TRBJ2-7; D possibly corresponds to TRBD2 (6 bases). Germline CDR1 reads SGHTA; CDR2 reads FQGNSA. This CDR3 has 13 amino acids.

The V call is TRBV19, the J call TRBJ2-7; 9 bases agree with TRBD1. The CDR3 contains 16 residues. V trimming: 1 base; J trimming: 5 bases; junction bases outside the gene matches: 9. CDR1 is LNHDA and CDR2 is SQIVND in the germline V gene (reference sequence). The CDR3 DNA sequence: TGTGCCAGTAGTATAGTGAGGGGACAGGGCCCCCACGAGCAGTACTTC. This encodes CASSIVRGQGPHEQYF.

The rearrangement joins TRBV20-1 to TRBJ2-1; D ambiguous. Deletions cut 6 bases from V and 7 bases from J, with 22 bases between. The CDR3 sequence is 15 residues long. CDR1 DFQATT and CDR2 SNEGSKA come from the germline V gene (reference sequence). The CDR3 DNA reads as TGCAGTGCAAGGGCAGTGTCAGAAAGACCAAATGAGCAGTTCTTC. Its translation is CSARAVSERPNEQFF.

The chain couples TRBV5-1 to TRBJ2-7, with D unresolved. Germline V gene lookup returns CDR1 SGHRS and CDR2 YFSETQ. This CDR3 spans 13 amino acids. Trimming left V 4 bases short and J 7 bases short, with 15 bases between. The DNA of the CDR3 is TGCGCCAGCAGCCCCAGTAGGCCTCGAGAGCAGTACTTC. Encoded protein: CASSPSRPREQYF.

The DNA of the CDR3 is TGTGCCAGCAGCGTCGTTCCGGACAGGACCAATGGCTACACCTTC. This encodes CASSVVPDRTNGYTF. The chain uses TRBV9 and TRBJ1-2; 7 bases are a match to TRBD1. The V gene's germline CDR1 is SGDLS and CDR2 YYNGEE. V shed 2 bases, J shed 6 bases, and the junction held 10 bases outside the gene matches. The length of the CDR3 is 15 residues.

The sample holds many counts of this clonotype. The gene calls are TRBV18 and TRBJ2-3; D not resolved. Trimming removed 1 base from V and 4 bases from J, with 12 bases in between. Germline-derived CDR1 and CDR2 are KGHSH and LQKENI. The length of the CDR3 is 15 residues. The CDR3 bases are TGTGCCAGCTCACCACTGGCGGCTGGCGCAGATACGCAGTATTTT. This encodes CASSPLAAGADTQYF.

The CDR3 protein is CSRARGSSGNTIYF. As DNA, the CDR3 is TGCAGCAGGGCCAGGGGAAGCTCTGGAAACACCATATATTTT. This chain joins TRBV29-1 and TRBJ1-3; D might be TRBD1 (6 bases). This CDR3 comprises 14 residues. Between the trimmed V and J ends, which lost 8 bases and 0 bases, there was a span of 14 bases. In germline, CDR1 is SQVTM, CDR2 ANQGSEA.

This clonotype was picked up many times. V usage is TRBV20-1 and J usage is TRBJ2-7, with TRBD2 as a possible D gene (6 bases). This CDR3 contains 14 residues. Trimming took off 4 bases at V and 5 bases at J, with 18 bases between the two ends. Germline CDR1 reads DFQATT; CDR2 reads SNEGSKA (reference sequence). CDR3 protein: CSATGDSPEHEQYF. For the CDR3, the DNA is TGCAGTGCTACGGGGGACTCCCCAGAACACGAGCAGTACTTC.

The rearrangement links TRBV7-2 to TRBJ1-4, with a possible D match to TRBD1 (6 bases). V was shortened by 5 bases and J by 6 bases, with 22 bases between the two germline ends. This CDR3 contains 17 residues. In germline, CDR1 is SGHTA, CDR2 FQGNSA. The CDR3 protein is CASSLRPRGRSDEKLFF. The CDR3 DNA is TGTGCCAGCAGCCTCCGCCCCAGGGGAAGGAGCGATGAAAAACTGTTTTTT. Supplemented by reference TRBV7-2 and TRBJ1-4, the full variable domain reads GAGVSQSPSNKVTEKGKDVELRCDPISGHTALYWYRQSLGQGLEFLIYFQGNSAPDKSGLPSDRFSAERTGGSVSTLTIQRTQQEDSAVYLCASSLRPRGRSDEKLFFGSGTQLSVL.

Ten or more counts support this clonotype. The CDR3 DNA reads TGTGCCAGCGGGGCAGGTGGGGCGGAGAACACTGAAGCTTTCTTT. Its protein product is CASGAGGAENTEAFF. The chain uses TRBV28 and TRBJ1-1; the D gene is possibly TRBD1 (5 bases). Germline-derived CDR1 and CDR2 are MDHEN and SYDVKM. The CDR3 loop spans 15 amino acids. The V gene lost 8 bases and the J gene lost 1 base, with 17 bases spanning the gap.

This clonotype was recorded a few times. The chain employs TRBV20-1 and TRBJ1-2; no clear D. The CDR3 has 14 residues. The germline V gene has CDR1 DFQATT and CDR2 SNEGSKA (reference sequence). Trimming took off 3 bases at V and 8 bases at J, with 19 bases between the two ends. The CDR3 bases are TGCAGTGCTAGGGATAGGCTTAGGTCGTTGGGCTACACCTTC. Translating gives CSARDRLRSLGYTF.

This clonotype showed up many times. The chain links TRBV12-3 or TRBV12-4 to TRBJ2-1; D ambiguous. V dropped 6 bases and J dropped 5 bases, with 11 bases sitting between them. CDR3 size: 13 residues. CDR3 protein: CASSRNRNNEQFF. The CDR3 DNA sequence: TGTGCCAGCAGCCGGAACAGAAACAATGAGCAGTTCTTC.